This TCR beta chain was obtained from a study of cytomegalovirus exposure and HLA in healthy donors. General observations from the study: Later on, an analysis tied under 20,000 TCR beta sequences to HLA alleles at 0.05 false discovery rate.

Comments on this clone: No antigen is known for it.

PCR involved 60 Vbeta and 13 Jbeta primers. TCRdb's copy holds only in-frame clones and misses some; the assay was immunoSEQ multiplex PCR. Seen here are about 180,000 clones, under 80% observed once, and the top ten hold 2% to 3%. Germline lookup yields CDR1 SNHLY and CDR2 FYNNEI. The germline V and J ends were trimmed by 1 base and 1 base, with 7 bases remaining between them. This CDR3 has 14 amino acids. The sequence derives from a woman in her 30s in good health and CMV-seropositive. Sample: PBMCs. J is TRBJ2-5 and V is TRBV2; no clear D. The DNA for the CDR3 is TGTGCCAGCAGTGAAGACTACCTCCAAGAGACCCAGTACTTC. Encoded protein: CASSEDYLQETQYF.